This T cell receptor beta chain was sequenced in a study of CD8 T cells in ankylosing spondylitis. CDR1 and CDR2 (germline): SQVTM, ANQGSEA. The V and J ends lost 7 bases and 8 bases respectively, with 18 bases between them. The CDR3 totals 13 residues. This clonotype was counted at least ten times. From the 5' RACE reads, TCRdb called clonotypes with MiXCR, one entry per CDR3 protein. The sample has 150,000 to 200,000 distinct CDR3 sequences, approximately 12% seen once. The material sequenced was blood, either unsorted or a sorted T cell fraction (not recorded which). This chain connects TRBV29-1 to TRBJ2-4; D remains ambiguous. The TCR sequence derives from a female donor with ankylosing spondylitis or in good health (not recorded which). This CDR3 is CSARSIGGDIQYF. DNA of the CDR3: TGCAGCGCCCGAAGCATAGGTGGAGACATTCAGTACTTC.